Below, one TCR beta chain is given with its context. Clones were read by immunoSEQ multiplex PCR, and TCRdb kept only the in-frame ones, dropping some. The data hold over 200,000 clones, with approximately 81% observed a single time. This sample is part of a study of blood T cell repertoires in COVID-19. The CDR3 is 15 amino acids. Germline V gene lookup returns CDR1 SGHAT and CDR2 FQNNGV. V was clipped by 0 bases and J by 2 bases, with 8 bases between them. The sequenced sample was peripheral blood. The rearrangement joins TRBV11-2 to TRBJ2-1; D is uncertain. The clonotype was recovered from an elderly woman with active or convalescent COVID-19. The CDR3 is CASSLDSGAYNEQFF. The CDR3, as DNA: TGTGCCAGCAGCTTAGACTCTGGAGCCTACAATGAGCAGTTCTTC.